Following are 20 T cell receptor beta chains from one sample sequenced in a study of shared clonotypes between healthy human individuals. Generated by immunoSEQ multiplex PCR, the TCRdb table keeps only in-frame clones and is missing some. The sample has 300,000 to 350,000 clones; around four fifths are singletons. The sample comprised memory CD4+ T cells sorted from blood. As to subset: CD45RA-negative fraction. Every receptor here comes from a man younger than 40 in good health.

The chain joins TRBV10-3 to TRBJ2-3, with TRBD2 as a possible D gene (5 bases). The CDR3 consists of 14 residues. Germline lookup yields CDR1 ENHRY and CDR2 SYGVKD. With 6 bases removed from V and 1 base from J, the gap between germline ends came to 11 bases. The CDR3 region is CAISGVGGTDTQYF. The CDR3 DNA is TGTGCCATCAGCGGGGTCGGGGGCACAGATACGCAGTATTTT.

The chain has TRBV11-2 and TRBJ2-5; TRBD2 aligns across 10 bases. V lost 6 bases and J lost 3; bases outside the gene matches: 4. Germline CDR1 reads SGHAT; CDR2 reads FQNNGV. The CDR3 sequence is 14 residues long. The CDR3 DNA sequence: TGTGCCAGCAGAGCGGGAGGGCGGGAAGAGACCCAGTACTTC. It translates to CASRAGGREETQYF.

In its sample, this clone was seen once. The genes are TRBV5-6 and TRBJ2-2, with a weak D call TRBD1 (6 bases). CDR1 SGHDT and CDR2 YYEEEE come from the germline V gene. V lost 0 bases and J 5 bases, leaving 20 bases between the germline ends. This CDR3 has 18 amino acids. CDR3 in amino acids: CASSLAGLGTGKTGELFF. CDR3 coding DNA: TGTGCCAGCAGCTTGGCCGGGCTGGGAACAGGGAAAACCGGGGAGCTGTTTTTT.

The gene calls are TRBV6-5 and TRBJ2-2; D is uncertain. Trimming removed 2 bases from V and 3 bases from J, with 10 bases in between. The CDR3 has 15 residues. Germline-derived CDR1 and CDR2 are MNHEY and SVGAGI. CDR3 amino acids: CASSYAQTYTGELFF. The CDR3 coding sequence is TGTGCCAGCAGTTACGCCCAGACTTACACCGGGGAGCTGTTTTTT.

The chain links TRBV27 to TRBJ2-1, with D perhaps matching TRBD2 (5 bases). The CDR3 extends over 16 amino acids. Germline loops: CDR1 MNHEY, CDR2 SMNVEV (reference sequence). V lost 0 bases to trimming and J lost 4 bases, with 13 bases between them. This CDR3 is CASSLSTLRDYNEQFF. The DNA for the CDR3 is TGTGCCAGCAGTTTATCGACTTTACGGGATTACAATGAGCAGTTCTTC.

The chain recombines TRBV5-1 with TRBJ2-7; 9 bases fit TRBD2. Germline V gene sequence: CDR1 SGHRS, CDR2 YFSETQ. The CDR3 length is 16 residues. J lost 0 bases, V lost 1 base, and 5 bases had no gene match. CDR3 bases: TGCGCCAGCAGCTTGACTAGCGGGCTCGGCTCCTACGAGCAGTACTTC. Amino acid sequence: CASSLTSGLGSYEQYF.

CDR3 in DNA: TGTGCCAGCAGCTTGGCGGGAGCGCTCCAAGAGACCCAGTACTTC. Its translation: CASSLAGALQETQYF. The J gene is TRBJ2-5, the V gene TRBV7-9, with 7 positions matching TRBD2. CDR1 is SEHNR, CDR2 FQNEAQ, per germline (reference sequence). The J segment lost 1 base and the V segment lost 3 bases, leaving 5 bases of the junction unmatched. There are 15 residues in the CDR3. The whole variable domain, remainder taken from reference TRBV7-9 and TRBJ2-5, is DTGVSQNPRHKITKRGQNVTFRCDPISEHNRLYWYRQTLGQGPEFLTYFQNEAQLEKSRLLSDRFSAERPKGSFSTLEIQRTEQGDSAMYLCASSLAGALQETQYFGPGTRLLVL.

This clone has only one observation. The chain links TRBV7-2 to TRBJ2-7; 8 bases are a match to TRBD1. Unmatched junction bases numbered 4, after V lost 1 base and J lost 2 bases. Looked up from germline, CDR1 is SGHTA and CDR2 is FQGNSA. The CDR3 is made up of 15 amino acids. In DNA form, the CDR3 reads TGTGCCAGCAGCTTAGAGGGACAGGCCCCCTACGAGCAGTACTTC. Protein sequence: CASSLEGQAPYEQYF.

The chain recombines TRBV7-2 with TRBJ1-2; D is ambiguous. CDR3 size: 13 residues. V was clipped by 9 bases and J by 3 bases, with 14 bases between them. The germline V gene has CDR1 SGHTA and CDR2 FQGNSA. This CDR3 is CASAPPGHYGYTF. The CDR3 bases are TGTGCCAGTGCTCCTCCGGGCCACTATGGCTACACCTTC.

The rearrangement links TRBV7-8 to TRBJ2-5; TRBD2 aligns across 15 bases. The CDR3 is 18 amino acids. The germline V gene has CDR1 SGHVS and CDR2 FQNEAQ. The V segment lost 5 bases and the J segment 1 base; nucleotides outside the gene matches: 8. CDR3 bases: TGTGCCAGCAGCACGGGACTAGCGGGAGGCGGAATCCAAGAGACCCAGTACTTC. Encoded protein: CASSTGLAGGGIQETQYF.

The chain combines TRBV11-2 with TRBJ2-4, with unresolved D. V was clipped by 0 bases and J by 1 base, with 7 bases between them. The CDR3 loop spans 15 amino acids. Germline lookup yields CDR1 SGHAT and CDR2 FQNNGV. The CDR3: CASSLDAVAKNIQYF. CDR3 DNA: TGTGCCAGCAGCTTAGACGCGGTTGCCAAAAACATTCAGTACTTC. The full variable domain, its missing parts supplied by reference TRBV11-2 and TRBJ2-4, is EAGVAQSPRYKIIEKRQSVAFWCNPISGHATLYWYQQILGQGPKLLIQFQNNGVVDDSQLPKDRFSAERLKGVDSTLKIQPAKLEDSAVYLCASSLDAVAKNIQYFGAGTRLSVL.

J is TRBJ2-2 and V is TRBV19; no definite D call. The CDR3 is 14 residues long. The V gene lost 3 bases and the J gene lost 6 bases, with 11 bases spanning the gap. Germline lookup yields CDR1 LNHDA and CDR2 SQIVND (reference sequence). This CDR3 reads CASSIDSWAGELFF. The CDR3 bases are TGTGCCAGTAGTATCGACTCTTGGGCCGGGGAGCTGTTTTTT.

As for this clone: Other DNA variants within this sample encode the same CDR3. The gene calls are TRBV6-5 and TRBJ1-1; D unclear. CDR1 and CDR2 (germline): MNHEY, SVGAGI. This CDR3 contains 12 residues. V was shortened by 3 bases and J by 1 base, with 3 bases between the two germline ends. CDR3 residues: CASSYPNTEAFF. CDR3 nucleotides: TGTGCCAGCAGTTATCCGAACACTGAAGCTTTCTTT.

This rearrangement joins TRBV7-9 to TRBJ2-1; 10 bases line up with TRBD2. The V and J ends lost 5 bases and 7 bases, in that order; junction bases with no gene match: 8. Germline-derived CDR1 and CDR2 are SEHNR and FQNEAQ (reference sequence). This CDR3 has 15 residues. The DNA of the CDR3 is TGTGCCAGCAGCCCCGGGGCTAGCGGGAGAAATGAGCAGTTCTTC. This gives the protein CASSPGASGRNEQFF. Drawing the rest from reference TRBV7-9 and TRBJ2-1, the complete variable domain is DTGVSQNPRHKITKRGQNVTFRCDPISEHNRLYWYRQTLGQGPEFLTYFQNEAQLEKSRLLSDRFSAERPKGSFSTLEIQRTEQGDSAMYLCASSPGASGRNEQFFGPGTRLTVL.

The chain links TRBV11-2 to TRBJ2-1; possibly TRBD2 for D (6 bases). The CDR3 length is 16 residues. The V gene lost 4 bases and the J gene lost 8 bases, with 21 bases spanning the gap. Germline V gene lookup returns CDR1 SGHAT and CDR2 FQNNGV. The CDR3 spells CASSSPLLTSLDEQFF. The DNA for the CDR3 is TGTGCCAGCAGCTCTCCACTTCTGACTAGTTTGGATGAGCAGTTCTTC.

The CDR3 region is CASSPSERYNEQFF. In nucleotides, the CDR3 is TGTGCCAGCTCACCGTCAGAACGGTACAATGAGCAGTTCTTC. The rearrangement uses TRBV18 and TRBJ2-1, with D hard to call. The ends were cut back, 3 bases at V and 4 bases at J, with 10 bases in the middle. Germline CDR1 and CDR2: KGHSH and LQKENI. This CDR3 spans 14 amino acids.

CDR3 sequence: CASSVLTYNEQFF. In nucleotides, the CDR3 is TGTGCCAGCAGCGTGCTAACCTACAATGAGCAGTTCTTC. The chain combines TRBV5-6 with TRBJ2-1; D unclear. The CDR3 consists of 13 residues. Trimming shortened V by 4 bases and J by 2 bases, and 7 bases separated the two germline ends. Looked up from germline, CDR1 is SGHDT and CDR2 is YYEEEE. The entire variable domain, with the rest obtained from reference TRBV5-6 and TRBJ2-1, is as follows: DAGVTQSPTHLIKTRGQQVTLRCSPKSGHDTVSWYQQALGQGPQFIFQYYEEEERQRGNFPDRFSGHQFPNYSSELNVNALLLGDSALYLCASSVLTYNEQFFGPGTRLTVL.

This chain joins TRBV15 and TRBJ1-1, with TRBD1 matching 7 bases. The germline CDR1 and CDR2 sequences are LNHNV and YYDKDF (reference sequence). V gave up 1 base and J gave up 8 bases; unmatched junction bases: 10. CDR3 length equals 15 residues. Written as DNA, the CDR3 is TGTGCCACCAGCAGAGGCCAGTTGGGACAGCCAGAAGCTTTCTTT. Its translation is CATSRGQLGQPEAFF.

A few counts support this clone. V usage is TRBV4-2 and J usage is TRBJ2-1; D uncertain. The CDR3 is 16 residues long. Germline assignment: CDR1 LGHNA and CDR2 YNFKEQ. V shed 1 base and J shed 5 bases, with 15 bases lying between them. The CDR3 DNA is TGTGCCAGCAGCCAAGGATTTGAGAGGTCGGACAATGAGCAGTTCTTC. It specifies CASSQGFERSDNEQFF.

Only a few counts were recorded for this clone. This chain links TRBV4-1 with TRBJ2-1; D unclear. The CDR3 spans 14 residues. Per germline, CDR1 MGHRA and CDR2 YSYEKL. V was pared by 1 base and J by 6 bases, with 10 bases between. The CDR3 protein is CASSQVVTTNEQFF. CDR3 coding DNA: TGCGCCAGCAGCCAAGTTGTGACAACCAATGAGCAGTTCTTC.